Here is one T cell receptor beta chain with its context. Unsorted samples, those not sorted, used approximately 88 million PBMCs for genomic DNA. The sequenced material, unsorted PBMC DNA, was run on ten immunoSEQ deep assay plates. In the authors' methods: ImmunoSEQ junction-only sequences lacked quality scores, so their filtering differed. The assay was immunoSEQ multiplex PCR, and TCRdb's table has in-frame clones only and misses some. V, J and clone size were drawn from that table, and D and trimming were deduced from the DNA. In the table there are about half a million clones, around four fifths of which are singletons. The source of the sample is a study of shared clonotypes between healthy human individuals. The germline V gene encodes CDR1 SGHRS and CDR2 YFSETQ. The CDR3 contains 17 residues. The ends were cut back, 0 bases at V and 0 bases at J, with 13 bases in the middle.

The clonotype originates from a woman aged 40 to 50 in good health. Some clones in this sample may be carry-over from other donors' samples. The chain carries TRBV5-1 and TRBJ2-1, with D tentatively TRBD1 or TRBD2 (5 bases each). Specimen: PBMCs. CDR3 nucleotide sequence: TGCGCCAGCAGCTTGGAGGGGCCGGGGAGCTCCTACAATGAGCAGTTCTTC. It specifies CASSLEGPGSSYNEQFF. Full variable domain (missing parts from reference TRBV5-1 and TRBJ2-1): KAGVTQTPRYLIKTRGQQVTLSCSPISGHRSVSWYQQTPGQGLQFLFEYFSETQRNKGNFPGRFSGRQFSNSRSEMNVSTLELGDSALYLCASSLEGPGSSYNEQFFGPGTRLTVL.